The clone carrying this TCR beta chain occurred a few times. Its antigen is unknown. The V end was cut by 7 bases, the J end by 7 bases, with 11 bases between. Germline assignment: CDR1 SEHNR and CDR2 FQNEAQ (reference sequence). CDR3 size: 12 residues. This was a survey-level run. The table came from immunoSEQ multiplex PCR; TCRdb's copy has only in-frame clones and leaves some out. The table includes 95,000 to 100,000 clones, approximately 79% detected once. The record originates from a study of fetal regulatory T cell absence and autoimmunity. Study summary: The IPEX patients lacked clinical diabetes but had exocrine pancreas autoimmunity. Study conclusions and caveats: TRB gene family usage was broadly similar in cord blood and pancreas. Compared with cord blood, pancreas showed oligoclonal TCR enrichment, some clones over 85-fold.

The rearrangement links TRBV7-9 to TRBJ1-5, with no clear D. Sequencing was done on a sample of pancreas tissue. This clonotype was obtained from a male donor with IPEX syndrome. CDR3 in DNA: TGTGCCAGCACGTCCCAGGCGCAGCCCCAGCATTTT. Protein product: CASTSQAQPQHF.